The entry that follows covers one T cell receptor (beta chain) sequence. What antigen it recognizes has not been identified. Base qualities are missing; no much larger clone stands one base away. To demonstrate the VDJtools post-analysis software, TCR beta repertoires were profiled from the peripheral blood of 13 young patients with multiple sclerosis. The patients with multiple sclerosis were children and adolescents between roughly 6 and 17 years of age. These data belong to a study of post-analysis software for immune sequencing data (dated by TCRdb to between 2014 and 2016). Regarding the research as a whole: Recorded disease courses included relapsing-remitting, secondary progressive and progressive-relapsing multiple sclerosis, with some patients lacking subtype annotation. A subset of samples was prepared in parallel using single-end sample barcoding, then pooled and co-amplified after Illumina adapter ligation. Patient repertoires were compared against about a dozen previously published healthy control repertoires from donors aged 6 to 25 years. On the study overall, not on this receptor specifically: Patients showed significantly higher frequencies than controls for five TRBV segments, among them TRBV5-6, TRBV5-1 and TRBV20-1. Multiple sclerosis patients had significantly lower normalized Chao1 diversity than controls, a result that suggests substantial peripheral T-cell clonal expansion. The multiple sclerosis patient group was slightly younger than the control group. Direct clustering with F measure showed strong co-clustering of samples prepared in the same batch, prompting a batch-effect correction.

The library was built by means of PCR. The sequencer listed for this sample is Illumina HiSeq 2500. Unique molecular identifiers were incorporated into TCR beta cDNA libraries to reduce PCR and sequencing biases. Per 1 to 10 million input T cells, approximately 500,000 cDNA molecules were obtained, such that each molecule approximated one T cell. The patient libraries were prepared and sequenced using the same protocol as the earlier healthy control dataset. Samples belonging to the same batch were prepared together, multiplexed and sequenced on a shared HiSeq lane. The paper's processing steps were these. MIGEC was used to process the raw barcoded reads, and molecular identifier groups with only a single read were discarded before consensus assembly and CDR3 extraction. VDJtools was used for post-analysis of the clonotype tables, and diversity was normalized by down-sampling every dataset to the size of the smallest sample. Repertoire overlap clustering matched CDR3 amino acid but not nucleotide sequences to correct batch-related cross-sample contamination. TCRdb trimmed public reads at Q25 via fastp, called clones via MiXCR and kept in-frame beta chains. Each entry merges the rows of one CDR3 protein and shows their most common DNA and genes. The V and J calls come from TCRdb's annotation, not from the publication. The sample profile shows about 570,000 distinct CDR3 sequences; less than 40% of them were found once. Around 6.1% of the sample is held by the ten biggest clonotypes.

The CDR3 contains 12 residues, cysteine and phenylalanine counted. Solely the CDR3 DNA is kept, with 36 bases framed from the first base. The germline V gene gives CDR1 as MNHEY and CDR2 as SVGAGI. The germline ends are 14 bases apart after V is trimmed by 4 bases and J by 11 bases. The sequencing sample was made of blood. The receptor's source is a girl aged 2-17 years with multiple sclerosis. This receptor chain uses TRBV6-5 and TRBJ1-1; a tentative D call is TRBD1 (5 bases match). The CDR3 is CASSLPQGLAFF. The nucleotides are TGTGCCAGCAGTTTACCTCAGGGTCTTGCTTTCTTT.